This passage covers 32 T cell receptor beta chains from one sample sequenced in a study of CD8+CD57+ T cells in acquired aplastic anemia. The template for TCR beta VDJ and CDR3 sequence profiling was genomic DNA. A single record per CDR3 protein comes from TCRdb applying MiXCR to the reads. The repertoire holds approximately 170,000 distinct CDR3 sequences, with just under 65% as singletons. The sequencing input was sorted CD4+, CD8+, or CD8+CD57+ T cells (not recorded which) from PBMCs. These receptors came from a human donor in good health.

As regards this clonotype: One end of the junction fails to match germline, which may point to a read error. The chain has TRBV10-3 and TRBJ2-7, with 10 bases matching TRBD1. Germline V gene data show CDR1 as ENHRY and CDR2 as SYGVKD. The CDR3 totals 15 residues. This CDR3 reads CAISEPGTGAYGQYF. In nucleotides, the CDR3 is TGTGCCATCAGTGAGCCAGGGACAGGGGCCTACGGGCAGTACTTC.

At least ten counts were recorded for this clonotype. CDR3 in DNA: TGTGCCAGTAGTATCCCGGACAGGGCAGGTGAAAAACTGTTTTTT. It yields the protein CASSIPDRAGEKLFF. The chain employs TRBV19 and TRBJ1-4; 8 nucleotides match TRBD1. There are 15 residues in the CDR3. The ends lost 3 bases at V and 7 bases at J; junction bases unmatched: 7. Per germline, CDR1 LNHDA and CDR2 SQIVND (reference sequence).

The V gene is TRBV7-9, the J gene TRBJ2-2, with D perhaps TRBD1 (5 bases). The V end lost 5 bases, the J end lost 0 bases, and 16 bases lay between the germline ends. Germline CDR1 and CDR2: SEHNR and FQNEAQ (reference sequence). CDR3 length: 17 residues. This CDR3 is CASSVQAESANTGELFF. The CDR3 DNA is TGTGCCAGCAGCGTACAGGCAGAATCGGCGAACACCGGGGAGCTGTTTTTT.

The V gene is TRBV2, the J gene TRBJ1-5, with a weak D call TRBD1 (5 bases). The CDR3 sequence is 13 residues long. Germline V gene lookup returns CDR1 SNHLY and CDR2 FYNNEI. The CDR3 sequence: CPPLGDRNQPQHF. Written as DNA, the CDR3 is TGTCCGCCCTTAGGGGATCGCAATCAGCCCCAGCATTTT.

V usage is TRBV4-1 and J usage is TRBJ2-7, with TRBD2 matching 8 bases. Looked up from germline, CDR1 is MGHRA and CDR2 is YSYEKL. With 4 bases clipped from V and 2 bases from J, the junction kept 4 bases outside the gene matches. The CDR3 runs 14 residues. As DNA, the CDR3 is TGCGCCAGCAGCCGTGAGGGACTAGCCTACGAGCAGTACTTC. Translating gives CASSREGLAYEQYF.

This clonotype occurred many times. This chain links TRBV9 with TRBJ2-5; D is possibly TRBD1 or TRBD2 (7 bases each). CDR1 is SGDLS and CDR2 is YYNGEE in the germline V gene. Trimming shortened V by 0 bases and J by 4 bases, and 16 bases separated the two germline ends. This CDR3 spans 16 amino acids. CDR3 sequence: CASSVGGGGGGETQYF. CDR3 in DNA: TGTGCCAGCAGCGTAGGGGGAGGGGGCGGGGGAGAGACCCAGTACTTC.

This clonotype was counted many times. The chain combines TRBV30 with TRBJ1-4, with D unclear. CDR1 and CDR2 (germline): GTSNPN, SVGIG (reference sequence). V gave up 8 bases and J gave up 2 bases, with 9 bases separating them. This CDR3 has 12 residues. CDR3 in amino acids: CARRATNEKLFF. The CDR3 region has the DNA TGTGCCCGACGCGCGACTAATGAAAAACTGTTTTTT.

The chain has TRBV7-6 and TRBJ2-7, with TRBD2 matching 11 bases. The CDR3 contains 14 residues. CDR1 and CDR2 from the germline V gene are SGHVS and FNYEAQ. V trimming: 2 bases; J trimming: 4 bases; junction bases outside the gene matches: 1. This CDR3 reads CASSLRLAGYEQYF. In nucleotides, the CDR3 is TGTGCCAGCAGCTTAAGACTAGCGGGATACGAGCAGTACTTC. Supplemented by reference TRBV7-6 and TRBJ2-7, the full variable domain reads GAGVSQSPRYKVTKRGQDVALRCDPISGHVSLYWYRQALGQGPEFLTYFNYEAQQDKSGLPNDRFSAERPEGSISTLTIQRTEQRDSAMYRCASSLRLAGYEQYFGPGTRLTVT.

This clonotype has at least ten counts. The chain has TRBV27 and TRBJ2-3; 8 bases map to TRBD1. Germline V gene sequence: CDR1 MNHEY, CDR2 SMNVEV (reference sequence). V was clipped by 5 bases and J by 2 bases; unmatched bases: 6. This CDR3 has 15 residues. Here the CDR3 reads CASSVRDRSTDTQYF. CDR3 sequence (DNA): TGTGCCAGCAGTGTTCGGGACAGGTCCACAGATACGCAGTATTTT.

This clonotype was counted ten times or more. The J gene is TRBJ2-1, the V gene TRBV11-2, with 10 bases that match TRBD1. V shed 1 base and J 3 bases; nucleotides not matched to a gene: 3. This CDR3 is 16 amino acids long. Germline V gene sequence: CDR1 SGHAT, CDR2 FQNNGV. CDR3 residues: CASSLGQGANYNEQFF. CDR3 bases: TGTGCCAGCAGCTTAGGACAGGGGGCTAACTACAATGAGCAGTTCTTC.

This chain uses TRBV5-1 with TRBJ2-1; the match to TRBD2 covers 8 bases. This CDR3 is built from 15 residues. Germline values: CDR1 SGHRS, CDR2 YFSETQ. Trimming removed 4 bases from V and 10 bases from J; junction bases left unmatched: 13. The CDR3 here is CASSIQVSGEGEQFF. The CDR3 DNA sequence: TGCGCCAGCAGCATACAGGTTAGCGGGGAAGGAGAGCAGTTCTTC.

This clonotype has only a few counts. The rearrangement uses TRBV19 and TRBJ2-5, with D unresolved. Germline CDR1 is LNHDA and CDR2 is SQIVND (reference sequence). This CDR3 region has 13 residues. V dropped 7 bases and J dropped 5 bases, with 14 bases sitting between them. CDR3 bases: TGTGCCAGTATCTGGCGAGGTAGTGAGACCCAGTACTTC. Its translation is CASIWRGSETQYF.

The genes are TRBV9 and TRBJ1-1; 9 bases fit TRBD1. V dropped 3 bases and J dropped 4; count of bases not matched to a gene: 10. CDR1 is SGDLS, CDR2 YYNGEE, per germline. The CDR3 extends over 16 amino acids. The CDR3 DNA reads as TGTGCCAGCAGCGACCGACAGGGGGTGACTGGCACTGAAGCTTTCTTT. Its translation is CASSDRQGVTGTEAFF. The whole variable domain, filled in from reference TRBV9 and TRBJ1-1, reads DSGVTQTPKHLITATGQRVTLRCSPRSGDLSVYWYQQSLDQGLQFLIQYYNGEERAKGNILERFSAQQFPDLHSELNLSSLELGDSALYFCASSDRQGVTGTEAFFGQGTRLTVV.

The CDR3 protein is CASSIAGGTDTQYF. In DNA, the CDR3 is TGTGCCAGTAGTATAGCGGGGGGCACAGATACGCAGTATTTT. This sequence joins TRBV19 and TRBJ2-3; tentatively, D is TRBD2 (6 bases). Germline V gene data show CDR1 as LNHDA and CDR2 as SQIVND (reference sequence). The V and J ends lost 1 base and 1 base respectively, with 6 bases between them. The CDR3 is 14 residues long.

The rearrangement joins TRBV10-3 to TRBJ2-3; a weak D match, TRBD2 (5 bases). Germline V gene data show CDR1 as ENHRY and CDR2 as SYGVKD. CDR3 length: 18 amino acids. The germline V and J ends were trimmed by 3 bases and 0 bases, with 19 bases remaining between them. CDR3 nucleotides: TGTGCCATCAGTGACAGCCCGTACCCGGGGATTAGCACAGATACGCAGTATTTT. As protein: CAISDSPYPGISTDTQYF.

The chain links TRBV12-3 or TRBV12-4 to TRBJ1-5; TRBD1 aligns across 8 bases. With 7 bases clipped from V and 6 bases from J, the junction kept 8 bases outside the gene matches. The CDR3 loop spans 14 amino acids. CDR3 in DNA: TGTGCCAGCAACCCCGACAGGGGAGCTCAGCCCCAGCATTTT. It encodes CASNPDRGAQPQHF.

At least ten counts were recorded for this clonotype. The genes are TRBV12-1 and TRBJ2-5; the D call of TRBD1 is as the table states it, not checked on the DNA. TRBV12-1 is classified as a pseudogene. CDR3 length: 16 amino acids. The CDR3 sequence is CASSFRAGYRGETQYF. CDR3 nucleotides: TGTGCCAGCAGCTTTAGGGCGGGGTATCGGGGAGAGACCCAGTACTTC.

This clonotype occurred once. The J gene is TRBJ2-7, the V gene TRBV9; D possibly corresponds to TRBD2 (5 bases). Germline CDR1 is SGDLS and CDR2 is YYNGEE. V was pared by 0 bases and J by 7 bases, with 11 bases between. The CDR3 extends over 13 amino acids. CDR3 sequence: CASSVGGSGEQYF. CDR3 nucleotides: TGTGCCAGCAGCGTAGGAGGGTCGGGAGAGCAGTACTTC. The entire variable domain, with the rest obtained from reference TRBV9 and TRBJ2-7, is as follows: DSGVTQTPKHLITATGQRVTLRCSPRSGDLSVYWYQQSLDQGLQFLIQYYNGEERAKGNILERFSAQQFPDLHSELNLSSLELGDSALYFCASSVGGSGEQYFGPGTRLTVT.

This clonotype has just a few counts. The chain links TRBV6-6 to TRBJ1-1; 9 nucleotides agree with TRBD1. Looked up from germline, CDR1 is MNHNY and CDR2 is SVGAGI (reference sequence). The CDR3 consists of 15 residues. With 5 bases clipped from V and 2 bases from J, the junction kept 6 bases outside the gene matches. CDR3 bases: TGTGCCAGCAGTGATCGGACAGGGGAAAACACTGAAGCTTTCTTT. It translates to CASSDRTGENTEAFF.

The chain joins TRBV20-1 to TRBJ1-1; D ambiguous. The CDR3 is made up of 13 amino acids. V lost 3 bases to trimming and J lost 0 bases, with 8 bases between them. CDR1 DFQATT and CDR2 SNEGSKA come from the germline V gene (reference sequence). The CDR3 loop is CSARGLLNTEAFF. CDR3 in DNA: TGCAGTGCTAGGGGCCTCCTGAACACTGAAGCTTTCTTT.

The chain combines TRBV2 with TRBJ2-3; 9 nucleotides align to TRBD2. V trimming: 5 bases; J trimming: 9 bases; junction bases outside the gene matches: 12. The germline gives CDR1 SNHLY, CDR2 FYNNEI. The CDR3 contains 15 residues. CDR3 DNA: TGTGCCAGCAGTTCCTCAGCGGGAGGAGTAGACACGCAGTATTTT. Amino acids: CASSSSAGGVDTQYF. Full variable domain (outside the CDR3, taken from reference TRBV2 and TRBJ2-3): EPEVTQTPSHQVTQMGQEVILRCVPISNHLYFYWYRQILGQKVEFLVSFYNNEISEKSEIFDDQFSVERPDGSNFTLKIRSTKLEDSAMYFCASSSSAGGVDTQYFGPGTRLTVL.

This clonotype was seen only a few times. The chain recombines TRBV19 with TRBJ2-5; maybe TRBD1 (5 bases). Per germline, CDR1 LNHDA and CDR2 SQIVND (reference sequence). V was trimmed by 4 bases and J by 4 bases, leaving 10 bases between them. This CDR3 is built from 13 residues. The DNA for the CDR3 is TGTGCCAGTAGTAGCTCAGGGCCAGAGACCCAGTACTTC. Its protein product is CASSSSGPETQYF.

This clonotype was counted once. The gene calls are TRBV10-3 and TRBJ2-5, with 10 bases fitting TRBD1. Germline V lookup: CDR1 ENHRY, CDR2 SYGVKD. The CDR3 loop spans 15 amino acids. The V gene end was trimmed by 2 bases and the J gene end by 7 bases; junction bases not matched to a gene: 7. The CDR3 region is CAISEPGTGEATQYF. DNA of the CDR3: TGTGCCATCAGTGAGCCCGGGACAGGGGAGGCGACCCAGTACTTC.

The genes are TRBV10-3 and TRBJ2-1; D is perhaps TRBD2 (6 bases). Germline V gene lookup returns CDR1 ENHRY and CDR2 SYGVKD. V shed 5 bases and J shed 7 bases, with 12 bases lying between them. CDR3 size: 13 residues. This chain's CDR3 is CAISITGGNEQFF. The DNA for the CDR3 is TGTGCCATCAGTATCACCGGGGGAAATGAGCAGTTCTTC.

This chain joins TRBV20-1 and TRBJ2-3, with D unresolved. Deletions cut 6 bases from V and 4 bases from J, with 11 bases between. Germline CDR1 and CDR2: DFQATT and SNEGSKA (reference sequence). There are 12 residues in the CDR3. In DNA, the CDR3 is TGCAGTGCCCTCCAGGTGCCAGATACGCAGTATTTT. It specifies CSALQVPDTQYF.

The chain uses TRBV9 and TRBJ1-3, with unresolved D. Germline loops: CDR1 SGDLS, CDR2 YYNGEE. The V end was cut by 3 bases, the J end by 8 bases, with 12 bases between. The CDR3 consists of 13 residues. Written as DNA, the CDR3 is TGTGCCAGCAGCGGGAACACCGGGGACACCATATATTTT. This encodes CASSGNTGDTIYF.

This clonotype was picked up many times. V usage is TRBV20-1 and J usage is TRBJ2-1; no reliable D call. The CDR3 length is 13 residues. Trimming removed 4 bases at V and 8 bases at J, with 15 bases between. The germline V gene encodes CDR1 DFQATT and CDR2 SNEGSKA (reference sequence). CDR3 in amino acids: CSATALGYHEQFF. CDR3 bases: TGCAGTGCTACGGCCCTCGGGTACCATGAGCAGTTCTTC.

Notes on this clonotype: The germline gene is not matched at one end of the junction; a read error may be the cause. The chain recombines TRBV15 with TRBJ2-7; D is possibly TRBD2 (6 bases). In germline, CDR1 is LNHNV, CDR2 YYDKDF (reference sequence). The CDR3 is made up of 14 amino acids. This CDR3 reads CAISREDGGYEQYF. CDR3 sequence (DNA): TGTGCCATCAGCAGAGAAGATGGGGGGTACGAGCAGTACTTC.

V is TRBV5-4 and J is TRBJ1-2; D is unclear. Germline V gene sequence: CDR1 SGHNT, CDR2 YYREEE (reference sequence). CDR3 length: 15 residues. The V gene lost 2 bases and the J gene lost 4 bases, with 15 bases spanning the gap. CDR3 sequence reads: CASSLELGGSYGYTF. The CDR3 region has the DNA TGTGCCAGCAGCTTAGAGCTGGGAGGCAGCTATGGCTACACCTTC.

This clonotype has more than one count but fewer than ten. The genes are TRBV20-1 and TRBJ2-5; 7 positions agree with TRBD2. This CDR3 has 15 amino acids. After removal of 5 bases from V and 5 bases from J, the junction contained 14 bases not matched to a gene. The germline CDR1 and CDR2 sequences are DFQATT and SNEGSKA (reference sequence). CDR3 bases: TGCAGTGCTTGGGGGGGACTAACGCGGCAGGAGACCCAGTACTTC. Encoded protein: CSAWGGLTRQETQYF.

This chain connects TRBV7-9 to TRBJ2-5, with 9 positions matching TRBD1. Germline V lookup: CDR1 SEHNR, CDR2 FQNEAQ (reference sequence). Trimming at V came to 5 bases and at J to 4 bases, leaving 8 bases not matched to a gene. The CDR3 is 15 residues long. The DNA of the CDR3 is TGTGCCAGCAGCCGTCCGGAACAGGGGGCAGAGACCCAGTACTTC. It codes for CASSRPEQGAETQYF. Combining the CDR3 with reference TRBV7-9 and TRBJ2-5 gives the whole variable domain DTGVSQNPRHKITKRGQNVTFRCDPISEHNRLYWYRQTLGQGPEFLTYFQNEAQLEKSRLLSDRFSAERPKGSFSTLEIQRTEQGDSAMYLCASSRPEQGAETQYFGPGTRLLVL.

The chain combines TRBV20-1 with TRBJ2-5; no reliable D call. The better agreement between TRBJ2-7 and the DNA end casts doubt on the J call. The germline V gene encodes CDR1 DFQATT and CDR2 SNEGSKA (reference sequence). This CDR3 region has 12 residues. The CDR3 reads CSAFNSPYEQYF. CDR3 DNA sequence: TGCAGTGCTTTCAACTCACCCTACGAGCAGTACTTC.